Included here is one TCR beta chain sequence, with context. Clones were read by immunoSEQ multiplex PCR, and TCRdb kept only the in-frame ones, dropping some. This table holds fewer than 700,000 clones, 85% to 90% found once. The ends were cut back, 2 bases at V and 3 bases at J, with 7 bases in the middle. Germline V lookup: CDR1 ENHRY, CDR2 SYGVKD. CDR3 length: 13 residues. This entry comes from a study of blood T cell repertoires in COVID-19. In the study overall: PBMCs, B-cell-depleted T cells, or T cells were the source of the cDNA or gDNA that made up the material.

The clonotype was recovered from a woman in her fifties or sixties with COVID-19, enrolled during active disease. This chain connects TRBV10-3 to TRBJ1-2, with unresolved D. What was sequenced was peripheral blood. This CDR3 reads CAISETDYYGYTF. DNA for the CDR3: TGTGCCATCAGTGAGACGGACTACTATGGCTACACCTTC.